The sequence of this TCR beta chain was determined in a study of T cells after yellow fever vaccination. Synthesis of TCR cDNA relied on 5'RACE template switching, which attached a universal primer site and UMIs. A single record per CDR3 protein comes from TCRdb applying MiXCR to the 5' RACE reads. The table has hundreds of thousands of distinct CDR3 sequences, roughly 13% seen once. CDR3 length: 16 amino acids. From germline, CDR1 is KGHSH and CDR2 LQKENI. V gave up 5 bases and J gave up 0 bases, with 16 bases separating them. Worth noting for this clonotype: Its target is not known.

Study results and caveats: A secondary response was less intense yet reached its peak sooner, at day 5 versus 15.

This chain links TRBV18 with TRBJ2-5, with a possible D match to TRBD1 (5 bases). The receptor's source is a man aged 25-40 years who received the YFV17D yellow fever vaccine. The sample here was PBMCs, taken on the day of the yellow fever booster vaccination. The CDR3 DNA is TGTGCCAGCTCAACTTCAGGGCTTGTGAACCAAGAGACCCAGTACTTC. Translated: CASSTSGLVNQETQYF.